This T cell receptor (beta chain) was captured by sequencing in a study of long-term antiretroviral therapy in people with HIV. Sequencing used immunoSEQ v3.0 at survey level. Assay: immunoSEQ multiplex PCR; the TCRdb copy retains only in-frame clones and omits some. The sample carries about 20,000 clones, less than 80% recorded once. The CDR3 contains 14 residues. Germline-derived CDR1 and CDR2 are SGDLS and YYNGEE. Trimming removed 3 bases from V and 4 bases from J, with 13 bases in between. Study-wide results and caveats: HIV repertoires had narrower CDR3 length ranges than controls.

This clone was seen more than once but under ten times. Its antigen is still unknown. People in the study who had HIV all got their treatment in the United States. The source is a woman between 50 and 59 years old with HIV. The rearrangement links TRBV9 to TRBJ1-2; D possibly corresponds to TRBD1 (6 bases). Sample: unsorted PBMCs, taken 0.3 years after starting antiretroviral therapy. In DNA, the CDR3 is TGTGCCAGCAGCGGGAACCCGGACAGCTATGGCTACACCTTC. This translates into CASSGNPDSYGYTF.